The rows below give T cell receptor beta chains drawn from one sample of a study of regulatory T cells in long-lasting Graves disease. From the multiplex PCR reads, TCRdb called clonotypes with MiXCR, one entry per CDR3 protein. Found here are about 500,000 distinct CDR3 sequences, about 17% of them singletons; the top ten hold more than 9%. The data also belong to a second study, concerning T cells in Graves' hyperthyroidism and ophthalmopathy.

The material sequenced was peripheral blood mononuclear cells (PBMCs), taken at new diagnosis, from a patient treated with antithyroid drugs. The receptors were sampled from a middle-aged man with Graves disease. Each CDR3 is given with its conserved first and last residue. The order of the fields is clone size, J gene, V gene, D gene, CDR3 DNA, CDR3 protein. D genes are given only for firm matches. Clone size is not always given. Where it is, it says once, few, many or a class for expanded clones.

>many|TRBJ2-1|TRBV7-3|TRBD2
TGTGCCAGCAGCTTCAGACCCATGGGGGCGGGAGGCTCCAATGAGCAGTTCTTC
CASSFRPMGAGGSNEQFF
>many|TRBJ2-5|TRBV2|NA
TGTGCCAGCAGTGGGGGGGCAGAGACCCAGTACTTC
CASSGGAETQYF
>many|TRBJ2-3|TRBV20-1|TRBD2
TGCAGTGGATCGCGGGAGTACCCAGATACGCAGTATTTT
CSGSREYPDTQYF
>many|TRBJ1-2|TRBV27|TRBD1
TGTGCCAGCTCCTTTATGGGTGTGGGACAGAACTATGGCTACACCTTC
CASSFMGVGQNYGYTF
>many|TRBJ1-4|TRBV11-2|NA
TGTGCCAGCAGACTCACAGGAAGTAATGAAAAACTGTTTTTT
CASRLTGSNEKLFF
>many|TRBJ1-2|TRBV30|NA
TGTGCCTGGAGTGGCCAGGGAAGAGATGGCTACACCTTC
CAWSGQGRDGYTF
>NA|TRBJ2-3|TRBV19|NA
TGTGCCAGTACCTCCCGGTTGGTTAGCACAGATACGCAGTATTTT
CASTSRLVSTDTQYF
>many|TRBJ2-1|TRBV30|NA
TGTGCCTGGAGTCGGTCGGGCTCCTACAATGAGCAGTTCTTC
CAWSRSGSYNEQFF
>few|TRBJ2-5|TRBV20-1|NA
TGCAGTGCTCCTAGGACCGTCGAGACCCAGTACTTC
CSAPRTVETQYF
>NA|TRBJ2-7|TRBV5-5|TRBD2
TGTGCCAGCAGCTGGGGACTAAACTACGAGCAGTACTTC
CASSWGLNYEQYF